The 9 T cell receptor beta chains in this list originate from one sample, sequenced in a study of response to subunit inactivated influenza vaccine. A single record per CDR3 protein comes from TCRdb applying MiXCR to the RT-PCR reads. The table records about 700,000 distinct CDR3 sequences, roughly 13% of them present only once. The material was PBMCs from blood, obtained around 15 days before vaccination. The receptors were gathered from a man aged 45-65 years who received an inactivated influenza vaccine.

The CDR3 DNA follows: TGCAGTGCTAGTGGTTCGCGGGACACTCAAGAGACCCAGTACTTC. It codes for CSASGSRDTQETQYF. The chain links TRBV20-1 to TRBJ2-5; either TRBD1 or TRBD2 may fit D (6 bases each). The length of the CDR3 is 15 residues. V was clipped by 3 bases and J by 2 bases, with 16 bases between them. From germline, CDR1 is DFQATT and CDR2 SNEGSKA (reference sequence).

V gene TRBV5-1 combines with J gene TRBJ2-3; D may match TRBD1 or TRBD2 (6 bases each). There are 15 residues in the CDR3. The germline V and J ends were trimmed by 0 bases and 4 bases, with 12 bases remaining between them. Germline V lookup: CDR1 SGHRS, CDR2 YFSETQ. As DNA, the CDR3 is TGCGCCAGCAGCTTGGCTCTGGGGGGCGCAGATACGCAGTATTTT. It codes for CASSLALGGADTQYF.

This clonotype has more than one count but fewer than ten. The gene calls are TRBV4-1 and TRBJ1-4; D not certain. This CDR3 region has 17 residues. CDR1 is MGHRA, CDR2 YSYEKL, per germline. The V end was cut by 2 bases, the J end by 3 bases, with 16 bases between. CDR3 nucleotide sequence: TGCGCCAGCAGCCAACCTTGGACGTCCCTCGCTAATGAAAAACTGTTTTTT. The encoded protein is CASSQPWTSLANEKLFF.

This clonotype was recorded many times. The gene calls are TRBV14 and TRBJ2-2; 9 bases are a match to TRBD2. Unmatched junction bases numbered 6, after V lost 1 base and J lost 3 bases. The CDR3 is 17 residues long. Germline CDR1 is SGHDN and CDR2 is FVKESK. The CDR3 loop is CASSQVGGRAHTGELFF. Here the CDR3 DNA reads TGTGCCAGCAGCCAAGTCGGCGGGAGGGCGCACACCGGGGAGCTGTTTTTT.

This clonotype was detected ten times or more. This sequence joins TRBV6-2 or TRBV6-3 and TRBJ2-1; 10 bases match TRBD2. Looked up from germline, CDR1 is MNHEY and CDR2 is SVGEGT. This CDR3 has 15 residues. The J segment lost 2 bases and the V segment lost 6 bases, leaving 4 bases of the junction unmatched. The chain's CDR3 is CASSQLAGAYNEQFF. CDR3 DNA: TGTGCCAGCAGCCAGCTAGCGGGAGCCTACAATGAGCAGTTCTTC.

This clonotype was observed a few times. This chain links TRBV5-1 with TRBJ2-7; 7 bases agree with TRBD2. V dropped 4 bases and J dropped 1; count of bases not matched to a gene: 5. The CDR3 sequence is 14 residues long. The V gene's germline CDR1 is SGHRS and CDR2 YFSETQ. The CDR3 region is CASSAASGSYEQYF. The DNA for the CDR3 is TGCGCCAGCAGCGCGGCTAGCGGTTCCTACGAGCAGTACTTC.

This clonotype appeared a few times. The CDR3 bases are TGTGCCAGCAGCGTAGTACCCAGGGACGAGCAGTACTTC. Translation gives CASSVVPRDEQYF. J is TRBJ2-7 and V is TRBV9; D is possibly TRBD1 (5 bases). V dropped 0 bases and J dropped 5 bases, with 9 bases sitting between them. Germline V gives CDR1 SGDLS, CDR2 YYNGEE. The CDR3 covers 13 residues. Complete variable domain (other parts from reference TRBV9 and TRBJ2-7): DSGVTQTPKHLITATGQRVTLRCSPRSGDLSVYWYQQSLDQGLQFLIQYYNGEERAKGNILERFSAQQFPDLHSELNLSSLELGDSALYFCASSVVPRDEQYFGPGTRLTVT.

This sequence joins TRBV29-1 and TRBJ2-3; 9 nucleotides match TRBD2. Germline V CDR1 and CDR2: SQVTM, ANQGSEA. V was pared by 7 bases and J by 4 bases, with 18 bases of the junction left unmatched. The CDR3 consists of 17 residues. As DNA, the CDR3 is TGCAGCGCCGGCGGGGAGGTAGCGGGAGTAGACGCAGATACGCAGTATTTT. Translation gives CSAGGEVAGVDADTQYF.

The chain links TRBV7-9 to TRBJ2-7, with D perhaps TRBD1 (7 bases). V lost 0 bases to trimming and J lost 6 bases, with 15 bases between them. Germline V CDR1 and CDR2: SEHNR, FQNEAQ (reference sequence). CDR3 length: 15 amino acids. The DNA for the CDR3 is TGTGCCAGCAGCTTAGCAGGGCCTCAGGGGGGCGAGCAGTACTTC. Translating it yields CASSLAGPQGGEQYF.